Below, one T cell receptor beta chain is given with its context. Produced via immunoSEQ multiplex PCR; TCRdb's table is partial and in-frame only. Here the sample spans under 200,000 clones, more than 80% being singletons. The data belong to a study of blood T cell repertoires in COVID-19. This study enrolled people aged 18 to 89 from about 24 US geographic areas. Clinical histories supplied by participants themselves formed the basis of cohort assignment. Recovered Cohort 3 donors showed two negative PCRs, clearance, or symptom resolution. The CDR3 length is 14 residues. Per germline, CDR1 SGHTA and CDR2 FQGNSA. V lost 5 bases to trimming and J lost 7 bases; unmatched junction nucleotides: 8.

The sequence was obtained from a man aged 50 to 60 who had recovered from COVID-19. The chain uses TRBV7-2 and TRBJ1-2; TRBD1 aligns across 9 bases. The sequencing input was PBMCs or T cells enriched from blood (not recorded which). CDR3 protein: CASSRGQGYGGYTF. CDR3 nucleotide sequence: TGTGCCAGCAGCCGTGGACAGGGGTACGGTGGCTACACCTTC.